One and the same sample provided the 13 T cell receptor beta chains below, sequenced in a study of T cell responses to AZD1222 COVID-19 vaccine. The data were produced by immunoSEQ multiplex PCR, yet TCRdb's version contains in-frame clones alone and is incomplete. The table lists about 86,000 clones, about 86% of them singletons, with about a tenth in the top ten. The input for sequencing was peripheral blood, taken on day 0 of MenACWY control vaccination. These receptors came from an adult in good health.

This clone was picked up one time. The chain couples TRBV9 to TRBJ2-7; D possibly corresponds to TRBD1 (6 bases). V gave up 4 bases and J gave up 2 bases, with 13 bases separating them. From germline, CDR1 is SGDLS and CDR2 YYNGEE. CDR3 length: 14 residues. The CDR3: CASSPNREPYEQYF. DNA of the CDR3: TGTGCCAGCAGCCCCAACAGGGAACCCTACGAGCAGTACTTC.

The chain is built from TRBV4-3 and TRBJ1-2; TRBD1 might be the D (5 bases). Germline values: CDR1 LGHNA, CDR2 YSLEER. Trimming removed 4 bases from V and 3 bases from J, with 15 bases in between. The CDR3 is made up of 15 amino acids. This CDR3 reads CASSPGHSVDYGYTF. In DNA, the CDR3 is TGCGCCAGCAGCCCCGGACACTCCGTGGACTATGGCTACACCTTC.

CDR3 nucleotide sequence: TGTGCCAGCAGCTCTCGGACGGATTGGGAAAAACTGTTTTTT. Translated: CASSSRTDWEKLFF. The gene calls are TRBV7-8 and TRBJ1-4; no clear D gene. The CDR3 covers 14 residues. V lost 4 bases and J 8 bases, leaving 14 bases between the germline ends. Germline assignment: CDR1 SGHVS and CDR2 FQNEAQ. The full variable domain, its missing parts supplied by reference TRBV7-8 and TRBJ1-4, is GAGVSQSPRYKVAKRGQDVALRCDPISGHVSLFWYQQALGQGPEFLTYFQNEAQLDKSGLPSDRFFAERPEGSVSTLKIQRTQQEDSAVYLCASSSRTDWEKLFFGSGTQLSVL.

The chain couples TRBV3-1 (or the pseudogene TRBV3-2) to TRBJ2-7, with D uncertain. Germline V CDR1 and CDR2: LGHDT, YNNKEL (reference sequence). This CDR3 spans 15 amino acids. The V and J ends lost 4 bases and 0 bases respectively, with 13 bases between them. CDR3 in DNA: TGTGCCAGCAGCCCAGTGGACGGATACTCCTACGAGCAGTACTTC. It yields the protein CASSPVDGYSYEQYF.

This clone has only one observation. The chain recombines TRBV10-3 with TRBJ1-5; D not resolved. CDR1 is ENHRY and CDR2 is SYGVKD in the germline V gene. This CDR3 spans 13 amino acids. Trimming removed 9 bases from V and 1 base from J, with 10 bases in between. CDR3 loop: CAIQSESNQPQHF. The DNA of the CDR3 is TGTGCCATACAGAGCGAGAGCAATCAGCCCCAGCATTTT.

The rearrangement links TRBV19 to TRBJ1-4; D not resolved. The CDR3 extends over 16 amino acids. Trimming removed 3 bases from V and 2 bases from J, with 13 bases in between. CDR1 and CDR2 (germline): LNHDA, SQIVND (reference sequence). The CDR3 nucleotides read TGTGCCAGTAGTATTCTGGGGATTTCGACTAATGAAAAACTGTTTTTT. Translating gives CASSILGISTNEKLFF.

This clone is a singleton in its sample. Here the CDR3 DNA reads TGTGCCAGCAGCTTATATCAGGCGGATCAGCCCCAGCATTTT. This sequence encodes CASSLYQADQPQHF. The chain recombines TRBV7-2 with TRBJ1-5; D is undetermined. The V gene lost 2 bases and the J gene lost 5 bases, with 10 bases spanning the gap. The CDR3 covers 14 residues. Germline values: CDR1 SGHTA, CDR2 FQGNSA.

The CDR3 loop is CASSIAREYNYGYTF. In DNA form, the CDR3 reads TGTGCCAGTAGTATTGCTAGGGAATACAACTATGGCTACACCTTC. The rearrangement links TRBV19 to TRBJ1-2; D is unclear. The CDR3 length is 15 residues. CDR1 LNHDA and CDR2 SQIVND come from the germline V gene (reference sequence). The V and J ends lost 3 bases and 2 bases respectively, with 13 bases between them.

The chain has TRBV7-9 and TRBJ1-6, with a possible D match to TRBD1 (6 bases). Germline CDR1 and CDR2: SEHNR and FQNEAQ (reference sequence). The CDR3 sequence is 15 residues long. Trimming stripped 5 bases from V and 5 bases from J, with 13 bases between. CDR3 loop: CASSRSGQNNSPLHF. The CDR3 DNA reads TGTGCCAGCAGCCGCTCTGGACAGAATAATTCACCCCTCCACTTT.

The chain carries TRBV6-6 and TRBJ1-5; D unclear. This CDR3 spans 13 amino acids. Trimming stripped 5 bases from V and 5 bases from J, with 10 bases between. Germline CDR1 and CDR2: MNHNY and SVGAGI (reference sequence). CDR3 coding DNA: TGTGCCAGCAGTGTAACCAAGCATCAGCCCCAGCATTTT. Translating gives CASSVTKHQPQHF.

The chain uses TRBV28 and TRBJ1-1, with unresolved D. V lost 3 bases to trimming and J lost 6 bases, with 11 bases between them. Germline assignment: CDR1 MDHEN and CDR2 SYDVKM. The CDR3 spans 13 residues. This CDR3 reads CASSLPPTPEAFF. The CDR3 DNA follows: TGTGCCAGCAGTTTGCCCCCGACACCTGAAGCTTTCTTT.

CDR3 bases: TGTGCCAGCAGCCGGGGACAGACGGGCACAGATACGCAGTATTTT. It translates to CASSRGQTGTDTQYF. The gene calls are TRBV27 and TRBJ2-3, with TRBD1 matching over 7 bases. The germline gives CDR1 MNHEY, CDR2 SMNVEV (reference sequence). V was pared by 6 bases and J by 1 base, with 7 bases of the junction left unmatched. The CDR3 sequence is 15 residues long.

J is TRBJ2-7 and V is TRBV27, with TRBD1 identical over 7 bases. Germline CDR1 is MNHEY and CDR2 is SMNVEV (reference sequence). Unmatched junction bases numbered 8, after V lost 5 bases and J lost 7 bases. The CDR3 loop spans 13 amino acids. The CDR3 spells CASSAQTGEEQYF. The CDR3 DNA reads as TGTGCCAGCAGTGCTCAAACAGGGGAAGAGCAGTACTTC.